Detailed here is one TCR beta chain. This record belongs to a study of Ad26.COV2.S vaccination and SARS-CoV-2 variants. Treatment described: some 19 received Ad26.COV2.S at low or high dose, single or two shots; 5 received placebo; per-sample allocation not given. All samples were drawn on day 63, counting from the first vaccine or placebo injection. Expressing Wuhan-strain SARS-CoV-2 spike, an Ad26 vector served as the vaccine. TCRdb's table, derived via immunoSEQ multiplex PCR, lists solely in-frame clones and lacks some. This sample carries roughly 680,000 clones, around 90% of them seen once, and the ten largest clones take about 1.5%. Germline CDR1 reads KGHSH; CDR2 reads LQKENI. Unmatched junction bases numbered 7, after V lost 2 bases and J lost 6 bases. This CDR3 region has 15 residues.

This clonotype originated in a person between 18 and 65 years old who received the Ad26.COV2.S COVID-19 vaccine or a placebo. V is TRBV18 and J is TRBJ1-2, with 9 bases matching TRBD1. The sample here was peripheral blood, taken in a trial of Ad26.COV2.S vaccine versus placebo. CDR3 bases: TGTGCCAGCTCACCAACAGGACAGGGGATGAATGGCTACACCTTC. It codes for CASSPTGQGMNGYTF.